Below, 23 T cell receptor beta chains from the same sample are listed, as sequenced in a study of T-cell memory formation after mild COVID-19. TCRdb called the 5' RACE reads again in MiXCR, with one record for every CDR3 protein. In the table there are approximately 260,000 distinct CDR3 sequences, around 15% of which are singletons. The sequenced material came from PBMCs or a T cell subset sorted from them (not recorded which). The receptors were sampled from a man aged 18 to 30 who had mild COVID-19 (a few samples of this study predate the infection). Cell type and time point are not known.

In this sample, this clonotype turned up a few times. The chain has TRBV27 and TRBJ1-1; 11 nucleotides align to TRBD1. This CDR3 contains 14 residues. From germline, CDR1 is MNHEY and CDR2 SMNVEV (reference sequence). J gave up 4 bases and V 10 bases, and 8 bases lay outside the gene matches. CDR3: CATKDRGLVTEAFF. CDR3 nucleotides: TGTGCCACCAAGGACAGGGGGCTTGTCACTGAAGCTTTCTTT.

In its sample, this clonotype was seen a few times. The chain joins TRBV7-2 to TRBJ1-6; tentatively, D is TRBD1 (6 bases). Germline CDR1 and CDR2: SGHTA and FQGNSA. V was trimmed by 5 bases and J by 6 bases, leaving 14 bases between them. This CDR3 comprises 15 residues. The CDR3 bases are TGTGCCAGCAGCCTAAGCCAGGGGATTAATTCACCCCTCCACTTT. Translating it yields CASSLSQGINSPLHF.

This clonotype appeared a few times. The rearrangement links TRBV12-3 or TRBV12-4 to TRBJ1-5; tentative D call: TRBD1 (5 bases). This CDR3 region has 15 residues. Trimming removed 5 bases from V and 7 bases from J, with 18 bases in between. The CDR3 DNA follows: TGTGCCAGCAGTCTTACGCCCGGGGGAGACCAGCCCCAGCATTTT. Residues: CASSLTPGGDQPQHF.

This clonotype was seen ten or more times. At one of its ends the junction is not consistent with the germline gene, which may arise from a read error. This rearrangement joins TRBV29-1 to TRBJ2-3; D may correspond to TRBD1 or TRBD2 (6 bases each). The CDR3 spans 12 residues. Per germline, CDR1 SQVTM and CDR2 ANQGSEA. In DNA, the CDR3 is TGCAGCGCAACGCCGGCCGCGGGACAAGCCGATTTT. It is translated as CSATPAAGQADF.

The chain recombines TRBV6-6 with TRBJ2-1; D might be TRBD2 (7 bases). The CDR3 extends over 14 amino acids. Germline-derived CDR1 and CDR2 are MNHNY and SVGAGI (reference sequence). V shed 10 bases and J shed 0 bases, with 13 bases lying between them. The CDR3 DNA follows: TGTGCCATCGGGGGGCAGAGCTCCTACAATGAGCAGTTCTTC. Translation gives CAIGGQSSYNEQFF.

This clonotype was seen more than once but under ten times. The V call is TRBV7-2, the J call TRBJ2-3, with unresolved D. This CDR3 has 12 residues. Per germline, CDR1 SGHTA and CDR2 FQGNSA. Trimming took 4 bases from V and 8 from J, leaving 10 bases between them. CDR3 nucleotide sequence: TGTGCCAGCAGCTCTAGAAGTGGTACGCAGTATTTT. Translation gives CASSSRSGTQYF.

This clonotype came up a few times. CDR3 DNA: TGTGCCAGCAGCCCAGGGGCCACGAACACTGAAGCTTTCTTT. Its translation: CASSPGATNTEAFF. The chain combines TRBV7-3 with TRBJ1-1, with a weak D call TRBD1 (6 bases). Germline V CDR1 and CDR2: SGHTA, FQGTGA. V was pared by 5 bases and J by 1 base, with 11 bases between. This CDR3 has 14 amino acids.

V is TRBV11-2 and J is TRBJ2-5; D perhaps matches TRBD1 (6 bases). V shed 3 bases and J shed 5 bases, with 22 bases lying between them. In germline, CDR1 is SGHAT, CDR2 FQNNGV. This CDR3 has 17 amino acids. The CDR3 spells CASSLGTAQGVWETQYF. Written as DNA, the CDR3 is TGTGCCAGCAGCTTGGGCACCGCACAGGGAGTCTGGGAGACCCAGTACTTC.

The chain combines TRBV7-3 with TRBJ2-3, with D possibly matching TRBD1 (5 bases). The germline V gene encodes CDR1 SGHTA and CDR2 FQGTGA. This CDR3 has 15 residues. The V end was cut by 5 bases, the J end by 7 bases, with 19 bases between. The CDR3 spells CASSLGQGPRYTQYF. In DNA form, the CDR3 reads TGTGCCAGCAGCCTAGGGCAGGGTCCACGATATACGCAGTATTTT.

The chain couples TRBV7-2 to TRBJ2-3; 7 bases are a match to TRBD1. V was clipped by 1 base and J by 6 bases; unmatched bases: 10. CDR1 is SGHTA and CDR2 is FQGNSA in the germline V gene. CDR3 length: 16 residues. The CDR3 sequence: CASSLDEGQWADTQYF. CDR3 nucleotide sequence: TGTGCCAGCAGCTTAGACGAGGGACAGTGGGCGGATACGCAGTATTTT.

In its sample, this clonotype was seen a few times. The junction and the germline gene differ at one end; a read error may be behind it. V gene TRBV6-2 or TRBV6-3 combines with J gene TRBJ2-7; D may be TRBD1 (6 bases). This CDR3 comprises 11 residues. Per germline, CDR1 MNHEY and CDR2 SVGEGT. The CDR3 DNA reads as TGTGCCAGCAGTTTGGACAGCGAACCCACGTTC. Translated: CASSLDSEPTF.

This clonotype has more than one count but fewer than ten. This chain joins TRBV7-2 and TRBJ2-5, with D perhaps matching TRBD2 (5 bases). Trimming removed 2 bases at V and 5 bases at J, with 15 bases between. Germline assignment: CDR1 SGHTA and CDR2 FQGNSA. The CDR3 covers 15 residues. The CDR3 reads CASSLPSLGGETQYF. CDR3 DNA: TGTGCCAGCAGCTTACCGTCCCTAGGAGGCGAGACCCAGTACTTC.

This sequence joins TRBV6-2 or TRBV6-3 and TRBJ2-7, with D uncertain. The length of the CDR3 is 13 residues. Germline loops: CDR1 MNHEY, CDR2 SVGEGT. Deletions cut 0 bases from V and 3 bases from J, with 6 bases between. DNA of the CDR3: TGTGCCAGCAGTTACTCGATGGTCTACGAGCAGTACGTC. This codes for CASSYSMVYEQYV.

This clonotype was counted between two and nine times. J is TRBJ2-5 and V is TRBV2, with 8 bases that match TRBD1. V dropped 2 bases and J dropped 3; count of bases not matched to a gene: 5. Germline V gene lookup returns CDR1 SNHLY and CDR2 FYNNEI. This CDR3 comprises 15 residues. This CDR3 reads CASSESTGAKETQYF. In DNA form, the CDR3 reads TGTGCCAGCAGTGAATCGACAGGGGCGAAAGAGACCCAGTACTTC. Full variable domain (outside the CDR3, taken from reference TRBV2 and TRBJ2-5): EPEVTQTPSHQVTQMGQEVILRCVPISNHLYFYWYRQILGQKVEFLVSFYNNEISEKSEIFDDQFSVERPDGSNFTLKIRSTKLEDSAMYFCASSESTGAKETQYFGPGTRLLVL.

The rearrangement links TRBV20-1 to TRBJ2-7, with D possibly being TRBD1 (5 bases). Trimming cost V 6 bases and J 7 bases, with 16 bases left between them. CDR1 and CDR2 (germline): DFQATT, SNEGSKA (reference sequence). This CDR3 region has 12 residues. CDR3: CSAPGLVGEQYF. CDR3 bases: TGCAGTGCCCCAGGGTTGGTGGGTGAGCAGTACTTC.

This clonotype was seen a handful of times. The J gene is TRBJ1-5, the V gene TRBV12-3 or TRBV12-4; 7 positions match TRBD1. After removal of 5 bases from V and 7 bases from J, the junction contained 8 bases not matched to a gene. This CDR3 contains 14 residues. CDR3 sequence: CASSPTGDRQPQHF. The CDR3 coding sequence is TGTGCCAGCAGTCCTACAGGGGATAGGCAGCCCCAGCATTTT.

This clonotype was counted many times. This rearrangement joins TRBV27 to TRBJ2-1, with 11 bases matching TRBD2. After removal of 6 bases from V and 4 bases from J, the junction contained 8 bases not matched to a gene. Germline CDR1 and CDR2: MNHEY and SMNVEV (reference sequence). The CDR3 loop spans 16 amino acids. CDR3 DNA sequence: TGTGCCAGCAGAGCCTACTTAGCGGGGGGGTACAATGAGCAGTTCTTC. It specifies CASRAYLAGGYNEQFF.

This clonotype was seen a few times. This chain uses TRBV20-1 with TRBJ1-4; 7 positions agree with TRBD1. This CDR3 is built from 14 residues. The V and J ends lost 6 bases and 4 bases, in that order; junction bases with no gene match: 8. Per the germline V gene, CDR1 is DFQATT and CDR2 is SNEGSKA (reference sequence). CDR3 loop: CSAMKTGFNEKLFF. CDR3 in DNA: TGCAGTGCCATGAAGACAGGGTTTAATGAAAAACTGTTTTTT.

This clonotype was picked up many times. The chain links TRBV10-3 to TRBJ2-3; D is possibly TRBD1 (6 bases). The V gene lost 5 bases and the J gene lost 0 bases, with 12 bases spanning the gap. Germline CDR1 and CDR2: ENHRY and SYGVKD. The CDR3 runs to 15 residues. The CDR3, as DNA: TGTGCCATCAGTACTGGGACAACTAGCACAGATACGCAGTATTTT. Encoded protein: CAISTGTTSTDTQYF.

This clonotype was found a few times. V gene TRBV28 combines with J gene TRBJ2-7; D call uncertain. The CDR3 length is 14 residues. Germline V gene data show CDR1 as MDHEN and CDR2 as SYDVKM. The V and J ends lost 5 bases and 2 bases respectively, with 13 bases between them. The CDR3 bases are TGTGCCAGCAGTGTGGGCAGTACCCCCTACGAGCAGTACGTC. This encodes CASSVGSTPYEQYV.

Points on this clonotype: At one end, the junction sequence differs from germline, possibly due to a read error. The V call is TRBV7-8, the J call TRBJ2-3, with D perhaps TRBD1 (6 bases). In germline, CDR1 is SGHVS, CDR2 FQNEAQ. The CDR3 is 15 amino acids. The CDR3 here is CASRLGGGPTDTQYF. The CDR3 bases are TGTGCCAGCCGCTTAGGGGGTGGGCCCACAGATACGCAGTATTTT.

The sample holds a few counts of this clonotype. The rearrangement links TRBV7-9 to TRBJ2-2; 7 bases agree with TRBD1. V lost 0 bases and J lost 3; bases outside the gene matches: 7. CDR1 is SEHNR, CDR2 FQNEAQ, per germline (reference sequence). The CDR3 consists of 17 residues. CDR3 loop: CASSLASGTVDTGELFF. The CDR3 DNA is TGTGCCAGCAGCTTAGCGTCGGGGACAGTGGACACCGGGGAGCTGTTTTTT.

This chain joins TRBV7-2 and TRBJ2-2; TRBD1 is a possible D gene (6 bases). CDR1 and CDR2 (germline): SGHTA, FQGNSA. CDR3 length equals 17 residues. V was clipped by 5 bases and J by 0 bases, with 16 bases between them. The CDR3: CASSRRPGHSNTGELFF. DNA of the CDR3: TGTGCCAGCAGCCGCCGCCCGGGACACTCGAACACCGGGGAGCTGTTTTTT.